The 21 T cell receptor beta chains reported below all come from one sample, sequenced in a study of cytomegalovirus exposure and HLA in healthy donors (dated by TCRdb to about 2017). Library construction relied on the immunoSEQ multiplex PCR assay. For the multiplex PCR, a mixture combining 60 forward primers for TCR Vbeta segments and 13 reverse primers for TCR Jbeta segments was used. The immuneACCESS repertoire file appears here via TCRdb, limited to in-frame rearrangements. These files lack a portion of the clones; in checked studies, under half of the deficit traces to unresolved V genes, and the cause of the others is not known. A total of about 150,000 clones appear in this sample, more than 75% of them only once. Roughly 3.6% of the sample goes to the ten largest clones. Material: PBMCs. These receptors all come from a human donor in good health.

This sequence joins TRBV19 and TRBJ2-1; 8 nucleotides match TRBD1. The CDR3 is 15 amino acids. V lost 6 bases, J lost 5 bases, and 9 bases stayed unmatched. CDR1 LNHDA and CDR2 SQIVND come from the germline V gene (reference sequence). The CDR3 sequence is CASRRTGNSNNEQFF. For the CDR3, the DNA is TGTGCCAGTAGGCGGACAGGGAATTCCAACAATGAGCAGTTCTTC.

This rearrangement joins TRBV28 to TRBJ1-5, with TRBD1 identical over 7 bases. After removal of 6 bases from V and 7 bases from J, the junction contained 12 bases not matched to a gene. This CDR3 is built from 15 residues. Germline V gives CDR1 MDHEN, CDR2 SYDVKM. This CDR3 is CASSNPGGLGQPQHF. The CDR3 bases are TGTGCCAGCAGCAATCCAGGGGGTCTGGGGCAGCCCCAGCATTTT.

The chain uses TRBV5-6 and TRBJ2-1; D perhaps matches TRBD1 (6 bases). Germline V gene lookup returns CDR1 SGHDT and CDR2 YYEEEE. The CDR3 spans 14 residues. The V gene lost 4 bases and the J gene lost 14 bases, with 22 bases spanning the gap. This CDR3 is CASSTGNRVSLKFF. DNA of the CDR3: TGTGCCAGCAGCACCGGAAACAGGGTTTCTTTGAAGTTCTTC. The full variable domain, rest sourced from reference TRBV5-6 and TRBJ2-1, is DAGVTQSPTHLIKTRGQQVTLRCSPKSGHDTVSWYQQALGQGPQFIFQYYEEEERQRGNFPDRFSGHQFPNYSSELNVNALLLGDSALYLCASSTGNRVSLKFFGPGTRLTVL.

This clone was detected only once. The chain employs TRBV15 and TRBJ2-1; 9 bases map to TRBD2. This CDR3 comprises 19 residues. Germline CDR1 is LNHNV and CDR2 is YYDKDF (reference sequence). V trimming: 8 bases; J trimming: 0 bases; junction bases outside the gene matches: 17. CDR3 sequence (DNA): TGTGCCACCCGTATCACCGGTGCTAGCGGGGCCAGCTCCTACAATGAGCAGTTCTTC. It specifies CATRITGASGASSYNEQFF.

V is TRBV6-5 and J is TRBJ2-3; TRBD2 is a possible D gene (6 bases). The V gene lost 1 base and the J gene lost 4 bases, with 9 bases spanning the gap. Per the germline V gene, CDR1 is MNHEY and CDR2 is SVGAGI. This CDR3 contains 14 residues. As DNA, the CDR3 is TGTGCCAGCAGTTACTTAGGGGAGGCAGATACGCAGTATTTT. This encodes CASSYLGEADTQYF.

This chain joins TRBV30 and TRBJ1-3; D is possibly TRBD1 (6 bases). The germline V and J ends were trimmed by 4 bases and 7 bases, with 11 bases remaining between them. There are 12 residues in the CDR3. CDR1 and CDR2 (germline): GTSNPN, SVGIG (reference sequence). CDR3 sequence: CAWIGGRNTIYF. The CDR3 DNA reads as TGTGCCTGGATAGGGGGACGGAACACCATATATTTT.

The chain combines TRBV6-1 with TRBJ2-5, with TRBD2 identical over 7 bases. V was clipped by 8 bases and J by 2 bases; unmatched bases: 5. The CDR3 sequence is 13 residues long. From germline, CDR1 is MNHNS and CDR2 SASEGT. This CDR3 is CASGDYFQETQYF. The CDR3 DNA reads TGTGCCAGCGGGGACTATTTTCAAGAGACCCAGTACTTC.

In this sample, this clone turned up once. The chain is built from TRBV2 and TRBJ2-3; 8 bases agree with TRBD2. Germline CDR1 SNHLY, CDR2 FYNNEI. This CDR3 has 14 residues. After removal of 4 bases from V and 4 bases from J, the junction contained 4 bases not matched to a gene. CDR3 region: CASSGGLGSDTQYF. DNA for the CDR3: TGTGCCAGCAGTGGGGGACTAGGATCAGATACGCAGTATTTT.

This clone was seen a single time. The chain joins TRBV19 to TRBJ1-4; tentatively, D is TRBD1 (6 bases). This CDR3 is built from 14 residues. V lost 5 bases, J lost 5 bases, and 12 bases lay in between. CDR1 LNHDA and CDR2 SQIVND come from the germline V gene (reference sequence). CDR3 DNA: TGTGCCAGTAGTTACCGGGACACAAATGAAAAACTGTTTTTT. Its translation: CASSYRDTNEKLFF. Full variable domain (outside the CDR3, taken from reference TRBV19 and TRBJ1-4): DGGITQSPKYLFRKEGQNVTLSCEQNLNHDAMYWYRQDPGQGLRLIYYSQIVNDFQKGDIAEGYSVSREKKESFPLTVTSAQKNPTAFYLCASSYRDTNEKLFFGSGTQLSVL.

This chain connects TRBV27 to TRBJ2-5; the D gene is possibly TRBD2 (6 bases). The CDR3 is made up of 14 amino acids. The germline gives CDR1 MNHEY, CDR2 SMNVEV (reference sequence). Trimming stripped 6 bases from V and 6 bases from J, with 17 bases between. The CDR3 is CASSATRIEKTQYF. In DNA form, the CDR3 reads TGTGCCAGCAGCGCGACTAGGATTGAAAAGACCCAGTACTTC.

The rearrangement joins TRBV6-5 to TRBJ1-1; no reliable D call. The germline V gene has CDR1 MNHEY and CDR2 SVGAGI. Trimming removed 5 bases at V and 0 bases at J, with 4 bases between. The length of the CDR3 is 12 residues. As DNA, the CDR3 is TGTGCCAGCAGTACATTGAACACTGAAGCTTTCTTT. It codes for CASSTLNTEAFF.

J is TRBJ1-5 and V is TRBV28, with 7 bases lining up with TRBD1. Germline CDR1 reads MDHEN; CDR2 reads SYDVKM. Unmatched junction bases numbered 9, after V lost 3 bases and J lost 7 bases. The CDR3 runs to 15 residues. The CDR3 is CASSLNRGIMQPQHF. The CDR3 DNA reads as TGTGCCAGCAGTTTGAACAGGGGAATTATGCAGCCCCAGCATTTT.

The chain joins TRBV11-2 to TRBJ2-6; 7 nucleotides line up with TRBD1. Germline lookup yields CDR1 SGHAT and CDR2 FQNNGV. Trimming cost V 4 bases and J 2 bases; bases outside gene matches: 11. This CDR3 is 18 amino acids long. DNA of the CDR3: TGTGCCAGCAGCTGGGGACAGCTCCTGGGAGCTGGGGCCAACGTCCTGACTTTC. Amino acid sequence: CASSWGQLLGAGANVLTF.

The J gene is TRBJ2-7, the V gene TRBV7-9; 7 bases map to TRBD1. This CDR3 has 15 amino acids. V was clipped by 5 bases and J by 0 bases; unmatched bases: 7. CDR1 is SEHNR, CDR2 FQNEAQ, per germline (reference sequence). CDR3 DNA: TGTGCCAGCAGCGGGGGCGCAGGGGGCTCCTACGAGCAGTACTTC. The encoded protein is CASSGGAGGSYEQYF.

In its sample, this clone was seen once. The J gene is TRBJ2-2, the V gene TRBV4-2; 10 bases match TRBD2. After removal of 1 base from V and 4 bases from J, the junction contained 3 bases not matched to a gene. CDR1 and CDR2 (germline): LGHNA, YNFKEQ. The length of the CDR3 is 16 residues. CDR3 in amino acids: CASSQGGLASTGELFF. The CDR3 DNA is TGTGCCAGCAGCCAAGGGGGACTAGCGTCCACCGGGGAGCTGTTTTTT.

V is TRBV15 and J is TRBJ2-7; D is possibly TRBD2 (5 bases). Germline CDR1 LNHNV, CDR2 YYDKDF (reference sequence). Trimming took off 0 bases at V and 7 bases at J, with 16 bases between the two ends. The CDR3 totals 15 residues. The CDR3 bases are TGTGCCACCAGCAGAGACGGCCAGTCCCCGGGGGAGCAGTACTTC. Encoded protein: CATSRDGQSPGEQYF.

J is TRBJ2-7 and V is TRBV27; TRBD2 agrees at 9 bases. J was trimmed by 4 bases and V by 2 bases; bases with no gene match: 12. Germline CDR1 and CDR2: MNHEY and SMNVEV (reference sequence). The CDR3 is 17 residues long. Written as DNA, the CDR3 is TGTGCCAGCAGTTTAGAGTATAGCGGGAGTCTTACATACGAGCAGTACTTC. Protein sequence: CASSLEYSGSLTYEQYF.

The V and J genes are TRBV14 and TRBJ1-1; D is uncertain. The CDR3 consists of 13 residues. V gave up 2 bases and J gave up 8 bases, with 12 bases separating them. Germline V gene lookup returns CDR1 SGHDN and CDR2 FVKESK. The CDR3 loop is CASSQTRLSEAFF. The CDR3 DNA reads TGTGCCAGCAGCCAAACCAGGTTATCGGAAGCTTTCTTT.

This sequence joins TRBV4-1 and TRBJ1-5; no firm D call. Trimming stripped 1 base from V and 3 bases from J, with 4 bases between. The CDR3 is 13 residues long. CDR1 and CDR2 (germline): MGHRA, YSYEKL. The CDR3 sequence is CASSQADNQPQHF. CDR3 in DNA: TGCGCCAGCAGCCAAGCAGACAATCAGCCCCAGCATTTT.

The gene calls are TRBV11-2 and TRBJ1-4; 10 bases match TRBD1. The CDR3 covers 14 residues. V lost 5 bases and J lost 13; bases outside the gene matches: 10. In germline, CDR1 is SGHAT, CDR2 FQNNGV. DNA for the CDR3: TGTGCCAGCAGCGAAAGACAGGGGGCGGGATTACTGTTTTTT. Amino acid sequence: CASSERQGAGLLFF. Full variable domain (remainder filled in from reference TRBV11-2 and TRBJ1-4): EAGVAQSPRYKIIEKRQSVAFWCNPISGHATLYWYQQILGQGPKLLIQFQNNGVVDDSQLPKDRFSAERLKGVDSTLKIQPAKLEDSAVYLCASSERQGAGLLFFGSGTQLSVL.

The chain couples TRBV6-5 to TRBJ2-1, with 11 positions matching TRBD2. The V gene's germline CDR1 is MNHEY and CDR2 SVGAGI. V trimming: 4 bases; J trimming: 9 bases; junction bases outside the gene matches: 8. CDR3 length: 15 residues. The CDR3 here is CASSSGTSGWGEQFF. The CDR3 DNA is TGTGCCAGCAGTTCCGGGACTAGCGGATGGGGTGAGCAGTTCTTC.